This T cell receptor beta chain was profiled in a study of multiple sclerosis patients with progressive multifocal leukoencephalopathy. Time point described: 6 to 7 months of natalizumab therapy. T1 marks 6 months and T2 marks 12 months of natalizumab therapy. V shed 4 bases and J shed 3 bases, with 22 bases lying between them. There are 17 residues in the CDR3. The germline gives CDR1 MGHDK, CDR2 SYGVNS. Findings and limits, study-wide: Before and during natalizumab, the clones expanded at PML already existed. Whether JC virus or general immunocompromise explains the findings remained unclear. Lower normalized Shannon entropy suggested reduced TRB diversity in most PML patients.

Profiling relied on immunoSEQ multiplex PCR, and the TCRdb table lists in-frame clones only, not all of them. The repertoire has 25,000 to 35,000 clones, just under 90% of them found once; the top ten carry approximately 1.6%. As concerns this clone: Its antigen is undetermined.

The J gene is TRBJ2-7, the V gene TRBV25-1; either TRBD1 or TRBD2 may fit D (5 bases each). This material consisted of PBMCs, taken from a patient treated with natalizumab. This TCR derives from a human donor with multiple sclerosis. The CDR3 region is CASSADPGTRLGYEQYF. The CDR3 DNA follows: TGTGCCAGCAGTGCAGACCCCGGGACGCGGCTAGGCTACGAGCAGTACTTC.